Presented here are 24 T cell receptor beta chains from one specimen sequenced in a study of blood T cell repertoires in COVID-19. Assay used: immunoSEQ multiplex PCR; TCRdb lists only in-frame clones, some missing. The sample holds around 140,000 clones, around 87% seen once. The sequenced material came from peripheral blood. The source is a man older than 75 with acute or convalescent COVID-19.

The chain joins TRBV3-1 (or the pseudogene TRBV3-2) to TRBJ1-2; 12 nucleotides match TRBD1. V shed 4 bases and J 8 bases; nucleotides not matched to a gene: 2. The CDR3 is 13 residues long. In germline, CDR1 is LGHDT, CDR2 YNNKEL (reference sequence). CDR3 region: CASSPGTGGGYTF. In nucleotides, the CDR3 is TGTGCCAGCAGCCCTGGGACAGGGGGCGGCTACACCTTC.

The gene calls are TRBV7-9 and TRBJ2-1; maybe TRBD2 (6 bases). The V end was cut by 5 bases, the J end by 8 bases, with 13 bases between. This CDR3 has 13 residues. Per germline, CDR1 SEHNR and CDR2 FQNEAQ (reference sequence). CDR3 sequence reads: CASSERGLDEQFF. Written as DNA, the CDR3 is TGTGCCAGCAGCGAACGGGGGTTGGATGAGCAGTTCTTC.

The gene calls are TRBV19 and TRBJ1-5; TRBD1 agrees at 8 bases. Germline trimming cut 3 bases from V and 3 bases from J; bases unmatched to any gene: 7. This CDR3 contains 16 residues. Germline values: CDR1 LNHDA, CDR2 SQIVND (reference sequence). CDR3 DNA: TGTGCCAGTAGTATTTGGGGGGACAGGTCCAATCAGCCCCAGCATTTT. It codes for CASSIWGDRSNQPQHF.

This rearrangement joins TRBV5-1 to TRBJ2-3, with 8 nucleotides matching TRBD1. This CDR3 is 14 amino acids long. V gave up 4 bases and J gave up 3 bases; unmatched junction bases: 4. CDR1 is SGHRS, CDR2 YFSETQ, per germline. CDR3 bases: TGCGCCAGCAGCCCCAGGACAGGGACAGATACGCAGTATTTT. This encodes CASSPRTGTDTQYF.

The chain recombines TRBV14 with TRBJ1-1; 8 bases are a match to TRBD1. V lost 6 bases, J lost 4 bases, and 7 bases stayed unmatched. CDR1 SGHDN and CDR2 FVKESK come from the germline V gene. The CDR3 totals 14 residues. The CDR3 bases are TGTGCCAGCAGTACCCAGGGGGCCATCACTGAAGCTTTCTTT. This sequence encodes CASSTQGAITEAFF.

This clone showed up just once. As DNA, the CDR3 is TGCGCCAGCAGCCCCGGGGACAACTCTGGAAACACCATATATTTT. This sequence encodes CASSPGDNSGNTIYF. J is TRBJ1-3 and V is TRBV5-1; D may be TRBD1 (6 bases). The germline V gene has CDR1 SGHRS and CDR2 YFSETQ. V was trimmed by 4 bases and J by 0 bases, leaving 11 bases between them. The CDR3 contains 15 residues.

This chain uses TRBV7-6 with TRBJ2-7; D possibly corresponds to TRBD2 (6 bases). V lost 5 bases and J lost 6, with 17 bases in between. This CDR3 is built from 14 residues. The V gene's germline CDR1 is SGHVS and CDR2 FNYEAQ. The CDR3 sequence is CASSSRDSYSEQYF. The CDR3 DNA follows: TGTGCCAGCAGCAGCCGGGACTCCTACTCCGAGCAGTACTTC. Full variable domain (outside the CDR3, taken from reference TRBV7-6 and TRBJ2-7): GAGVSQSPRYKVTKRGQDVALRCDPISGHVSLYWYRQALGQGPEFLTYFNYEAQQDKSGLPNDRFSAERPEGSISTLTIQRTEQRDSAMYRCASSSRDSYSEQYFGPGTRLTVT.

CDR3 sequence: CASSVGGQPQHF. Written as DNA, the CDR3 is TGTGCCAGCAGCGTGGGGGGGCAGCCCCAGCATTTT. The gene calls are TRBV9 and TRBJ1-5; D possibly corresponds to TRBD1 (5 bases). The V gene's germline CDR1 is SGDLS and CDR2 YYNGEE. There are 12 residues in the CDR3. Trimming cost V 2 bases and J 7 bases, with 7 bases left between them.

A single count supports this clone. The chain carries TRBV7-9 and TRBJ2-1, with 9 bases matching TRBD2. The CDR3 contains 14 residues. The V segment lost 2 bases and the J segment 9 bases; nucleotides outside the gene matches: 5. Germline V gene data show CDR1 as SEHNR and CDR2 as FQNEAQ (reference sequence). The CDR3 spells CASSLSAGGPEQFF. CDR3 nucleotide sequence: TGTGCCAGCAGCTTATCGGCGGGAGGGCCTGAGCAGTTCTTC.

This chain connects TRBV7-9 to TRBJ1-6, with D tentatively TRBD1 (6 bases). The germline V gene encodes CDR1 SEHNR and CDR2 FQNEAQ (reference sequence). With 5 bases removed from V and 7 bases from J, the gap between germline ends came to 15 bases. The CDR3 loop spans 15 amino acids. CDR3 sequence reads: CASSPGGRVNSPLHF. For the CDR3, the DNA is TGTGCCAGCAGCCCCGGGGGGCGGGTAAATTCACCCCTCCACTTT. Based on the CDR3 plus reference TRBV7-9 and TRBJ1-6, the full variable domain is DTGVSQNPRHKITKRGQNVTFRCDPISEHNRLYWYRQTLGQGPEFLTYFQNEAQLEKSRLLSDRFSAERPKGSFSTLEIQRTEQGDSAMYLCASSPGGRVNSPLHFGNGTRLTVT.

A single count supports this clone. The J gene is TRBJ2-7, the V gene TRBV28; 9 nucleotides match TRBD1. Losses at the gene ends were 7 bases for V and 2 bases for J; bases not matched to a gene: 15. Looked up from germline, CDR1 is MDHEN and CDR2 is SYDVKM. This CDR3 is 17 amino acids long. The CDR3 DNA is TGTGCCAGCAAAAACATCCCCGGGACAGGGAGGGCCTACGAGCAGTACTTC. As protein: CASKNIPGTGRAYEQYF. Complete variable domain (other parts from reference TRBV28 and TRBJ2-7): DVKVTQSSRYLVKRTGEKVFLECVQDMDHENMFWYRQDPGLGLRLIYFSYDVKMKEKGDIPEGYSVSREKKERFSLILESASTNQTSMYLCASKNIPGTGRAYEQYFGPGTRLTVT.

This clone occurred once. The chain joins TRBV6-1 to TRBJ1-3; D is perhaps TRBD1 (6 bases). CDR3 length: 13 residues. Germline values: CDR1 MNHNS, CDR2 SASEGT. V lost 3 bases, J lost 4 bases, and 7 bases lay in between. DNA for the CDR3: TGTGCCAGCAGTGAGGACAGAGGAAACACCATATATTTT. Its translation is CASSEDRGNTIYF.

The chain recombines TRBV29-1 with TRBJ1-1; possibly TRBD1 for D (6 bases). V lost 0 bases and J 4 bases, leaving 12 bases between the germline ends. Germline V CDR1 and CDR2: SQVTM, ANQGSEA. The CDR3 spans 14 residues. In DNA, the CDR3 is TGCAGCGTTGAAGAAACAGGGCGGGTCACTGAAGCTTTCTTT. It encodes CSVEETGRVTEAFF.

The J gene is TRBJ2-7, the V gene TRBV11-2; 7 nucleotides agree with TRBD2. This CDR3 contains 15 residues. The germline V gene encodes CDR1 SGHAT and CDR2 FQNNGV. J lost 3 bases, V lost 5 bases, and 10 bases had no gene match. DNA of the CDR3: TGTGCCAGCAGCCCCGACCCGGCGGGAGTCTACGAGCAGTACTTC. This encodes CASSPDPAGVYEQYF.

J is TRBJ2-1 and V is TRBV4-1; D is ambiguous. The germline V and J ends were trimmed by 0 bases and 6 bases, with 6 bases remaining between them. CDR1 MGHRA and CDR2 YSYEKL come from the germline V gene. The CDR3 is made up of 13 amino acids. The CDR3 DNA reads TGCGCCAGCAGCCAAGATTCCCGCAATGAGCAGTTCTTC. Its translation: CASSQDSRNEQFF.

This chain uses TRBV25-1 with TRBJ1-1; tentatively, D is TRBD1 (5 bases). The V end lost 6 bases, the J end lost 7 bases, and 15 bases lay between the germline ends. The CDR3 contains 13 residues. Germline-derived CDR1 and CDR2 are MGHDK and SYGVNS. The CDR3 loop reads CASSSGGLVEAFF. CDR3 DNA sequence: TGTGCCAGCAGCAGTGGGGGGTTGGTTGAAGCTTTCTTT.

This clone was detected once. The chain has TRBV6-5 and TRBJ2-7; 7 positions match TRBD1. V was clipped by 10 bases and J by 0 bases; unmatched bases: 6. CDR3 length equals 13 residues. Per germline, CDR1 MNHEY and CDR2 SVGAGI. The CDR3 sequence is CATTTGSSYEQYF. The CDR3 bases are TGTGCCACCACGACAGGGAGCTCCTACGAGCAGTACTTC.

V is TRBV7-8 and J is TRBJ2-3; TRBD1 is a possible D gene (8 bases). Per germline, CDR1 SGHVS and CDR2 FQNEAQ. With 5 bases removed from V and 9 bases from J, the gap between germline ends came to 18 bases. The CDR3 extends over 14 amino acids. The CDR3: CASSQTGVGGTQYF. CDR3 in DNA: TGTGCCAGCAGCCAGACAGGGGTGGGAGGGACGCAGTATTTT.

Concerning this clone itself: Different DNA sequences within this sample yield the same CDR3. The chain couples TRBV29-1 to TRBJ1-1, with 8 positions matching TRBD1. V shed 2 bases and J 4 bases; nucleotides not matched to a gene: 3. This CDR3 is built from 13 residues. CDR1 and CDR2 from the germline V gene are SQVTM and ANQGSEA. The CDR3 nucleotides are TGCAGCGTTGAAAAAACAGGGGGCACTGAAGCTTTCTTT. Its translation is CSVEKTGGTEAFF.

V gene TRBV28 combines with J gene TRBJ1-2; 7 bases agree with TRBD1. The CDR3 spans 13 residues. Germline CDR1 and CDR2: MDHEN and SYDVKM. V lost 2 bases, J lost 8 bases, and 5 bases stayed unmatched. The CDR3 spells CASSLEGAGGYTF. The CDR3 bases are TGTGCCAGCAGTTTAGAGGGGGCTGGGGGCTACACCTTC.

The J gene is TRBJ1-1, the V gene TRBV28, with D maybe TRBD1 (5 bases). Trimming shortened V by 4 bases and J by 2 bases, and 11 bases separated the two germline ends. From germline, CDR1 is MDHEN and CDR2 SYDVKM. The CDR3 consists of 14 residues. CDR3 loop: CASSSGIPNTEAFF. CDR3 coding DNA: TGTGCCAGCAGTTCAGGGATCCCCAACACTGAAGCTTTCTTT. The whole variable domain, remainder taken from reference TRBV28 and TRBJ1-1, is DVKVTQSSRYLVKRTGEKVFLECVQDMDHENMFWYRQDPGLGLRLIYFSYDVKMKEKGDIPEGYSVSREKKERFSLILESASTNQTSMYLCASSSGIPNTEAFFGQGTRLTVV.

V gene TRBV6-5 combines with J gene TRBJ2-7, with D unresolved. V dropped 2 bases and J dropped 6 bases, with 14 bases sitting between them. The CDR3 loop spans 14 amino acids. Germline V gene sequence: CDR1 MNHEY, CDR2 SVGAGI. The CDR3 DNA reads as TGTGCCAGCAGTTACAATCCCTACAGTAGCGAGCAGTACTTC. It yields the protein CASSYNPYSSEQYF.

The chain combines TRBV2 with TRBJ2-1; 10 nucleotides align to TRBD2. This CDR3 is 13 amino acids long. Germline lookup yields CDR1 SNHLY and CDR2 FYNNEI. The V gene end was trimmed by 6 bases and the J gene end by 8 bases; junction bases not matched to a gene: 4. Written as DNA, the CDR3 is TGTGCCAGCAGCACTAGCGGGACCTATGAGCAGTTCTTC. Translated, it gives CASSTSGTYEQFF.

The rearrangement links TRBV7-9 to TRBJ2-3, with TRBD1 identical over 8 bases. This CDR3 region has 16 residues. V lost 5 bases to trimming and J lost 1 base; unmatched junction nucleotides: 8. The germline CDR1 and CDR2 sequences are SEHNR and FQNEAQ (reference sequence). In nucleotides, the CDR3 is TGTGCCAGCAGCCCGTGGACAGGGTTGGGCACAGATACGCAGTATTTT. Amino acids: CASSPWTGLGTDTQYF.